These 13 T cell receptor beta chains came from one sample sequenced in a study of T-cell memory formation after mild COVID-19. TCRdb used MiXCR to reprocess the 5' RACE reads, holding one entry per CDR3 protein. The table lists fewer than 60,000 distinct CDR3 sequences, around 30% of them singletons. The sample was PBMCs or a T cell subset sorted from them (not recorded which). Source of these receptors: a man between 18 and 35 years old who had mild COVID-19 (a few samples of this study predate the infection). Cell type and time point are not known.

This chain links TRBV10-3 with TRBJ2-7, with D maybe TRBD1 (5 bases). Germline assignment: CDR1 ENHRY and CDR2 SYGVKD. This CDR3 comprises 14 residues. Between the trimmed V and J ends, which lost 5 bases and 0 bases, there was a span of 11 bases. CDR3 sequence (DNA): TGTGCCATCAGTCTGACAGAGAGCTCCTACGAGCAGTACGTC. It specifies CAISLTESSYEQYV.

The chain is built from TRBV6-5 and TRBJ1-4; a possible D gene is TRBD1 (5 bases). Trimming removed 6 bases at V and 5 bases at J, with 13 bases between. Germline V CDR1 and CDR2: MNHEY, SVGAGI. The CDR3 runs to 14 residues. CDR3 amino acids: CASSSTGPNEKLFF. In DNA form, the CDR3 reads TGTGCCAGCAGCTCAACGGGACCAAATGAAAAACTGTTTTTT.

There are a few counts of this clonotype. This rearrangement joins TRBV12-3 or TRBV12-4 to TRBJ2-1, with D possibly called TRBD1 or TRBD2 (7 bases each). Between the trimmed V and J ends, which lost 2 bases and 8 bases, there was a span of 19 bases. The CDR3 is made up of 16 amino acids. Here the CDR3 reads CASSLTPGGAEDEQFF. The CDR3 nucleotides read TGTGCCAGCAGTTTAACCCCAGGGGGGGCCGAGGATGAGCAGTTCTTC.

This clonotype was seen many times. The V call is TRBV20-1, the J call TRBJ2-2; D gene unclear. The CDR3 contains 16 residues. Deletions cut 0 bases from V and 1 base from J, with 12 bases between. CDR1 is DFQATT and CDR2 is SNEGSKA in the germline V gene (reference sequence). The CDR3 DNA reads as TGCAGTGCTAGAGATTGGGAACAGATGAACACCGGGGAGCTGTTTTTT. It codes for CSARDWEQMNTGELFF.

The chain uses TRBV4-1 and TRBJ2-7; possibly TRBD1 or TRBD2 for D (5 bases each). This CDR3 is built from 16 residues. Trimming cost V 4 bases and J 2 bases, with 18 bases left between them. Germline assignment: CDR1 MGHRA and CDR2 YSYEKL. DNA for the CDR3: TGCGCCAGCAGCCTCCAAGTGGGACCGAAAACCTACGAGCAGTACGTC. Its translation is CASSLQVGPKTYEQYV.

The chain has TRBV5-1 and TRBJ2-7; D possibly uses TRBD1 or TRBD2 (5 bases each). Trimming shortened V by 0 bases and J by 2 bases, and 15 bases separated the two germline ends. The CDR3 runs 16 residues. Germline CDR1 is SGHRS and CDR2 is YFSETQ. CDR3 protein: CASSLVGTDRPYEQYF. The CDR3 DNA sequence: TGCGCCAGCAGCTTGGTCGGGACGGACCGACCCTACGAGCAGTACTTC.

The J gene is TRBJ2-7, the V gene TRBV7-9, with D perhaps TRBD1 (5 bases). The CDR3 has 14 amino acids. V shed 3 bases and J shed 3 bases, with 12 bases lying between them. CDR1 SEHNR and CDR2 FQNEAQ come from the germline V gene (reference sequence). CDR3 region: CASSFSERGYEQYF. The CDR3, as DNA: TGTGCCAGCAGCTTTTCGGAAAGGGGCTACGAGCAGTACTTC.

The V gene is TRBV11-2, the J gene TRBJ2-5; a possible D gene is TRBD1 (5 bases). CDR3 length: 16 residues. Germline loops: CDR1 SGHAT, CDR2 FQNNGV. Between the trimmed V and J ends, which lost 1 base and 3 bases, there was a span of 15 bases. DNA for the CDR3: TGTGCCAGCAGCTTAGGGGTCAGGGATTTGGAAGAGACCCAGTACTTC. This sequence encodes CASSLGVRDLEETQYF. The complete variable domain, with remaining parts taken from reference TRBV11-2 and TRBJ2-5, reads EAGVAQSPRYKIIEKRQSVAFWCNPISGHATLYWYQQILGQGPKLLIQFQNNGVVDDSQLPKDRFSAERLKGVDSTLKIQPAKLEDSAVYLCASSLGVRDLEETQYFGPGTRLLVL.

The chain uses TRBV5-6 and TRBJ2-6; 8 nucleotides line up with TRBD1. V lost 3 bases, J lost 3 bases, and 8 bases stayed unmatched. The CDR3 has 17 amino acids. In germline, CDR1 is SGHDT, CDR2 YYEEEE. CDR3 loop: CASSSTQGANGANVLTF. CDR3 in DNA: TGTGCCAGCAGCTCTACCCAGGGGGCGAATGGGGCCAACGTCCTGACTTTC.

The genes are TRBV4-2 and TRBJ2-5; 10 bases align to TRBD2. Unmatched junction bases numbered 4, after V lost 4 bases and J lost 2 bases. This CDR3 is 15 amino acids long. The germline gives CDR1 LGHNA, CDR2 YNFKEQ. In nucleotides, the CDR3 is TGTGCCAGCAGCCGGACTAGCGGTACTCAAGAGACCCAGTACTTC. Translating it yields CASSRTSGTQETQYF.

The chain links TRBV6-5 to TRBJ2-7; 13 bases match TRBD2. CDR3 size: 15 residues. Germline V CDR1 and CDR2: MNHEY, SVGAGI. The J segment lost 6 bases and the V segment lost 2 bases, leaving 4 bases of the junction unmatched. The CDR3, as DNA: TGTGCCAGCAGTTACGAGGGACTAGCGGGAACCGAGCAGTACTTC. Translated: CASSYEGLAGTEQYF.

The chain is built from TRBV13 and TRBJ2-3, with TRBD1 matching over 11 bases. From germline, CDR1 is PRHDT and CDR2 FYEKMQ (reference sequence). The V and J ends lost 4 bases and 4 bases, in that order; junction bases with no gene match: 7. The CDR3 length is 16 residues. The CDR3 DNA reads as TGTGCCAGCAGCTCCACCCGGGACAGGGGGTCAGATACGCAGTATTTT. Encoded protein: CASSSTRDRGSDTQYF.

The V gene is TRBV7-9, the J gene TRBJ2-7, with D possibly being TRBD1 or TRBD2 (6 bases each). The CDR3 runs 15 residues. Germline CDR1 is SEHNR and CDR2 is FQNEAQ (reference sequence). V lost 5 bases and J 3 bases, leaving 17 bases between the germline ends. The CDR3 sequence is CASSPTWGADYEQYF. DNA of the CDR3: TGTGCCAGCAGCCCTACCTGGGGGGCCGACTACGAGCAGTACTTC. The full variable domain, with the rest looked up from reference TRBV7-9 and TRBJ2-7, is DTGVSQNPRHKITKRGQNVTFRCDPISEHNRLYWYRQTLGQGPEFLTYFQNEAQLEKSRLLSDRFSAERPKGSFSTLEIQRTEQGDSAMYLCASSPTWGADYEQYFGPGTRLTVT.